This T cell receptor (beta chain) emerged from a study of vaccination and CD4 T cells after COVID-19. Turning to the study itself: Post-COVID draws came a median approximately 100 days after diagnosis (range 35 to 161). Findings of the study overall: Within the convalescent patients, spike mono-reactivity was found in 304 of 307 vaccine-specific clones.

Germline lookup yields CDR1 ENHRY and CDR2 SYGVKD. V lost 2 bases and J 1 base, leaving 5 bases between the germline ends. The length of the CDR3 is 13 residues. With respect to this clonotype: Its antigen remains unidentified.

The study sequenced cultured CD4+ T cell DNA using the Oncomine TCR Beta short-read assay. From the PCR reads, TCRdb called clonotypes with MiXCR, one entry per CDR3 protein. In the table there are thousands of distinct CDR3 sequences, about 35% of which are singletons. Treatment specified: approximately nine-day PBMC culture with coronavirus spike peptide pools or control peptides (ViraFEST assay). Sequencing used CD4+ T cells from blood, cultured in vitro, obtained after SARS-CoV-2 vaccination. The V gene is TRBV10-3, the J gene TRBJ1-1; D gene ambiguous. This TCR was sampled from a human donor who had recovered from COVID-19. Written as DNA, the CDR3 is TGTGCCATCAGTGAGACGAGGAACACTGAAGCTTTCTTT. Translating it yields CAISETRNTEAFF.